Listed below are T cell receptor beta chains from one sample, sequenced in a study of T cells in Graves' hyperthyroidism and ophthalmopathy. TCRdb re-analysed the multiplex PCR reads in MiXCR, keeping a single row per CDR3 protein. Counted here are 530,000 or so distinct CDR3 sequences, under 60% occurring once; the ten biggest clones make up more than 7%. Input material: peripheral blood or thyroid tissue (not recorded which). The receptor source for this set is a woman between 18 and 29 years old with Graves' hyperthyroidism. The CDR3 runs from the conserved cysteine through the conserved F or W. D genes are given only for firm matches. Only part of the rows carry a size: once, few, many, or a class if the clone is expanded.

>TRBJ1-1|.|many|TRBV19
TGTGCCAGTAGTGGTCGAGGCACTGAAGCTTTCTTT
CASSGRGTEAFF
>TRBJ2-1|.|.|TRBV7-9
TGTGCCAGCAGCTTAGACGAGCTAGGGCAGTTCTTC
CASSLDELGQFF
>TRBJ2-2|TRBD2|.|TRBV7-9
TGCGCCAGCAGCCAAGATCCACAGCGGGAGTTCGACGGGGAGCTGGTTTTT
CASSQDPQREFDGELVF
>TRBJ2-5|.|many|TRBV5-1
TGCGCCAGCTCCGGTGGACACCCCCCGGAGACCCAGTACTTC
CASSGGHPPETQYF
>TRBJ1-3|.|once|TRBV19
TGTGCCAGTCGGGATCGACTCCGGAACACCATATATTTT
CASRDRLRNTIYF
>TRBJ1-6|.|once|TRBV9
TGTGCCAGCAGTGATCCGGACACGGAGTACAATTCACCCCTCCACTTT
CASSDPDTEYNSPLHF
>TRBJ2-5|.|.|TRBV7-9
TGTGCCAGCAACCCGGGCGGATTACTAGAAGAGACCCAGTACTTC
CASNPGGLLEETQYF
>TRBJ2-5|TRBD1|.|TRBV2
TGTGCCAGCAGCACCCTTCAGGGGGCGGGATGGGAGACCCAGTACTTC
CASSTLQGAGWETQYF
>TRBJ2-7|.|.|TRBV29-1
TGCAGCGTTGAGGAAAGTCCCTACGAGCAGTACTTC
CSVEESPYEQYF
>TRBJ1-1|.|.|TRBV7-3
TGTGCCAGCAGCGTAAGTGTCCGGAGCACTGAAGCTTTCTTT
CASSVSVRSTEAFF
>TRBJ2-3|TRBD1|once|TRBV4-3
TGCGCCAGCAGCCAGGAGACAGGGGGAGATACGCAGTATTTT
CASSQETGGDTQYF
>TRBJ2-3|TRBD1|.|TRBV7-9
TGTGCCAGCAGCTTAGGCACAGGGGGCTTGGATACGCAGTATTTT
CASSLGTGGLDTQYF
>TRBJ2-2|.|many|TRBV28
TGTGCCACCGCGAGCCCAAGAACGTTCACCGGGGAGCTGTTTTTT
CATASPRTFTGELFF
>TRBJ2-6|.|.|TRBV6-6
TGTGCCAGCGCGGGCGGGGCAGGCGGGGCCAGCGTCCTGACTTTC
CASAGGAGGASVLTF
>TRBJ1-3|TRBD1|.|TRBV25-1
TGCGCCAGCAGCCAAGATCTGCGGGACAGAAGAAGCTCTGGAAACACCATATATTTT
CASSQDLRDRRSSGNTIYF
>TRBJ2-5|.|once|TRBV11-2
TGTGCCAGCAGCTTAGGGGTCGAGGCCCAGTACTTC
CASSLGVEAQYF
>TRBJ2-1|.|.|TRBV7-2
TGTGCCAGCAGCCCTTACAATAGACTAGTAGGCAATGAGCAGTTCTTC
CASSPYNRLVGNEQFF
>TRBJ1-1|TRBD1|.|TRBV29-1
TGCAGCTTAGTGGGGACAGGGAACGCTGAAGCTTTCTTT
CSLVGTGNAEAFF
>TRBJ1-2|.|many|TRBV19
TGTGCCAGTAGTCCTCACGGACAGAGATGGCACACCTTC
CASSPHGQRWHTF
>TRBJ2-7|TRBD2|many|TRBV9
TGTGCCAGCAGCCCTCGTGCTAGCGGGATCCACGAGCAGTACTTC
CASSPRASGIHEQYF
>TRBJ1-3|TRBD1|.|TRBV7-3
TGTGCCAGCAGCTTAACGTCAGGGGGCTATGGAAACACCATATATTTT
CASSLTSGGYGNTIYF
>TRBJ2-2|TRBD2|few|TRBV3-1
TGTGCCAGCAGCCAGGGTATAGCGGGAGTCACCGGGGAGCTGTTTTTT
CASSQGIAGVTGELFF
>TRBJ2-2|.|once|TRBV13
.
CASSLPGSCFF
>TRBJ2-7|.|many|TRBV29-1
TGCAGCGTTGAGGGGGGGGCGGGCTACGAGCAGTACTTC
CSVEGGAGYEQYF
>TRBJ2-7|TRBD2|many|TRBV20-1
TGCAGTGCTAAGATCCTAGCGGGAGGCCACTCCTACGAGCAGTACTTC
CSAKILAGGHSYEQYF
>TRBJ2-2|.|many|TRBV5-1
TGCGCCAGCAGCTTGGCCGGCGCGGACACCGGGGAGCTGTTTTTT
CASSLAGADTGELFF
>TRBJ2-2|.|.|TRBV7-2
TGTGCCAGCACTCCTCAGGGGGGGGCGGACACCGGGGAGCTGTTTTTT
CASTPQGGADTGELFF
>TRBJ2-5|TRBD1|.|TRBV10-3
TGTGCCATCAGGGCAGGGGGGACCCAGTACTTC
CAIRAGGTQYF
>TRBJ2-6|.|.|TRBV6-4
TGTGCCAGCAGCGCGGACCCAGCGATCTCTGGGGCCAACGTCCTGACTTTC
CASSADPAISGANVLTF
>TRBJ2-5|TRBD1|.|TRBV29-1
TGCAGCGTTATATCCTGGGACAGGGGTCCCCAGTACTTC
CSVISWDRGPQYF
>TRBJ1-1|.|.|TRBV5-1
TGCGCCAGCAGGCCACAGGGTCGGGGCGACACTGAAGCTTTCTTT
CASRPQGRGDTEAFF
>TRBJ2-2|.|.|TRBV7-9
TGTGCCAGCAGCTTAGAGATGGCCGGGGAGCTGTTTTTT
CASSLEMAGELFF
>TRBJ1-2|.|.|TRBV10-3
TGTGCCACCCCGGGACGGAAGACCTATGGCTACACCTTC
CATPGRKTYGYTF
>TRBJ2-5|.|.|TRBV4-1
TGCGCCAGCAGCCAAGGGCAGGTCTTCAATCAGCCCCAGTACTTC
CASSQGQVFNQPQYF
>TRBJ1-5|.|.|TRBV12-5
TGTGCTAGTGGTTTGGGGGGAGGGGGAAGCAATCAGCCCCAGCATTTT
CASGLGGGGSNQPQHF
>TRBJ1-6|.|many|TRBV9
TGTGCCAGCAGCGTACGTCTTACTAATTCACCCCTCCACTTT
CASSVRLTNSPLHF
>TRBJ1-6|.|.|TRBV15
TGTGCCACCAGCAGAGATCGCCCAGAGGCATCACCCCTCCACTTT
CATSRDRPEASPLHF
>TRBJ2-5|.|many|TRBV19
TGTGCCAGTAGTATAGAAGGCAGGCAAGAGACCCAGTACTTC
CASSIEGRQETQYF
>TRBJ1-1|.|many|TRBV7-9
TGTGCCAGCAGGCTTGCGTGGACAGAAGCTTTCTTT
CASRLAWTEAFF
>TRBJ2-3|.|.|TRBV19
TGTGCCAGTAGCTCTGGGGGAGATACGCAGTATTTT
CASSSGGDTQYF
>TRBJ2-3|.|.|TRBV10-1
TGCGCCAGCAGTCCGGGGGTTGGGGATACGCAGTATTTT
CASSPGVGDTQYF
>TRBJ2-2|.|few|TRBV7-9
TGTGCCAGCAGTTTCGACAGGGAGCTGTTTTTT
CASSFDRELFF
>TRBJ2-7|TRBD2|few|TRBV20-1
TGCAGTGCTAGAGATCCCCGGGAGGGCCTTAGGTCCTACGAGCAGTACTTC
CSARDPREGLRSYEQYF
>TRBJ1-1|.|many|TRBV5-1
TGCGCCAGCAGCTTGGTAGGGTACACTGAAGCTTTCTTT
CASSLVGYTEAFF
>TRBJ2-7|.|few|TRBV4-3
TGCGCCAGCAGCAATAGAGCCGCTTCCTACGAGCAGTACTTC
CASSNRAASYEQYF
>TRBJ1-5|TRBD1|.|TRBV10-2
TGCGCCAGCAGTGAGTCTTGGACAGGGACGAGCAATCAGCCCCAGCATTTT
CASSESWTGTSNQPQHF
>TRBJ1-5|.|many|TRBV12-3/TRBV12-4
TGTGCCAGCAGTTTACACCGGGACGGTCGCAATCAGCCCCAGCATTTT
CASSLHRDGRNQPQHF
>TRBJ2-2|.|many|TRBV9
TGTGCCAGCAGCGTAGAGCCAGCGAGGACCGGGGAGCTGTTTTTT
CASSVEPARTGELFF
>TRBJ1-1|.|many|TRBV7-3
TGTGCCACTACCCGGGGGGGGCGGGACACTGAAGCTTTCTTT
CATTRGGRDTEAFF
>TRBJ2-5|TRBD2|.|TRBV2
TGTGCCAGCAGTGATGGCGGGAGTGGGGAGGGGTTCTTC
CASSDGGSGEGFF
>TRBJ2-2|.|many|TRBV2
TGTGCCAGCAATCAGGGGCCCCCGGGCACCGGGGAGCTGTTTTTT
CASNQGPPGTGELFF
>TRBJ2-6|TRBD2|.|TRBV5-1
TGTGCCAGCAGCTTGGGAGGGGACTCTGGGGTCAACGTCCTGACTTTC
CASSLGGDSGVNVLTF
>TRBJ1-1|.|once|TRBV7-9
TGTGCCAGCAGCGTAGCCGGGACCGGGGCTTTCTTT
CASSVAGTGAFF
>TRBJ2-5|.|many|TRBV6-6
TGTGCCAGCAGTTACTTGGCCCCAGAGGCCCAGTACTTC
CASSYLAPEAQYF
>TRBJ1-6|.|many|TRBV12-5
TGTGCTAGTGGTTTGGTATCTGAGCTTAATTCACCCCTCCACTTT
CASGLVSELNSPLHF
>TRBJ2-7|.|.|TRBV6-5
TGTGCTAGACCCGGGCGCAACGAGCAGTACTTC
CARPGRNEQYF
>TRBJ2-7|.|.|TRBV30
TGTGCCTGGAGTGGTGGCCCAGGATACGAGCAGTACTTC
CAWSGGPGYEQYF
>TRBJ1-1|.|few|TRBV6-1
TGTGCCAGCAGTGGAGGGGGTTTCACTGAAGCTTTCTTT
CASSGGGFTEAFF
>TRBJ2-1|.|few|TRBV29-1
TGCAGCGCGGACCTAAGCTCCTACAATGAGCAGTTCTTC
CSADLSSYNEQFF
>TRBJ1-4|TRBD1|many|TRBV20-1
TGCAGTGCTGGAGCGGGACAGGAGAAAAAACTGTTTTTT
CSAGAGQEKKLFF